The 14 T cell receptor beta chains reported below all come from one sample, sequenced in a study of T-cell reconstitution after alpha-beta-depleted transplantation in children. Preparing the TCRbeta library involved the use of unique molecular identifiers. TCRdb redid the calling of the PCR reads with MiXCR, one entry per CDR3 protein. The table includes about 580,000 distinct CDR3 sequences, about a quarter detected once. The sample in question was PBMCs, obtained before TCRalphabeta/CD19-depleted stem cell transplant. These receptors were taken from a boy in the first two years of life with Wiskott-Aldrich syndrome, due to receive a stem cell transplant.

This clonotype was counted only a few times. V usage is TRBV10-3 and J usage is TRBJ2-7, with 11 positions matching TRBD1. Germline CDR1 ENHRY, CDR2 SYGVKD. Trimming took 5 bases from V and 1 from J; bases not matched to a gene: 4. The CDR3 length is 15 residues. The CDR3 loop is CAISNGQGASYEQYF. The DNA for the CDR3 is TGTGCCATCAGTAACGGACAGGGGGCTTCCTACGAGCAGTACTTC.

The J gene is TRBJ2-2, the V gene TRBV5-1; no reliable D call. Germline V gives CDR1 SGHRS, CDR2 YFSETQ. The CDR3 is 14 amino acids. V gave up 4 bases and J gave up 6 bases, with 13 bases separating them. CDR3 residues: CASSPMPSAGELFF. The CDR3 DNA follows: TGCGCCAGCAGCCCTATGCCTAGTGCCGGGGAGCTGTTTTTT.

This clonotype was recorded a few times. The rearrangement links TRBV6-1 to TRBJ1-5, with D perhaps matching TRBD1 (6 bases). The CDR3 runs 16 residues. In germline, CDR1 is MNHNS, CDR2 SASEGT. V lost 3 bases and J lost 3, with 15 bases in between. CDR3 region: CASSDPLGQTNQPQHF. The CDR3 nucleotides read TGTGCCAGCAGTGACCCTCTTGGACAGACCAATCAGCCCCAGCATTTT.

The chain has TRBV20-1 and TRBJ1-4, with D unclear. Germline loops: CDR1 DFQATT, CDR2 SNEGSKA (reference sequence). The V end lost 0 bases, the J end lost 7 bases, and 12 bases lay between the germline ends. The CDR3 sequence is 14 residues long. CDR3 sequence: CSARDRGATEKLFF. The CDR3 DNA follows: TGCAGTGCTAGAGATCGCGGCGCGACTGAAAAACTGTTTTTT.

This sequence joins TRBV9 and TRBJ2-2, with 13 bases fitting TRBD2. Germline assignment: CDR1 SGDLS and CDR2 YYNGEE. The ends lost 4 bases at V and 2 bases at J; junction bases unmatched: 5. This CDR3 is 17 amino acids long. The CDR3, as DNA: TGTGCCAGCAGCCCTCGGACTAGCGGGAGAAACACCGGGGAGCTGTTTTTT. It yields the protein CASSPRTSGRNTGELFF.

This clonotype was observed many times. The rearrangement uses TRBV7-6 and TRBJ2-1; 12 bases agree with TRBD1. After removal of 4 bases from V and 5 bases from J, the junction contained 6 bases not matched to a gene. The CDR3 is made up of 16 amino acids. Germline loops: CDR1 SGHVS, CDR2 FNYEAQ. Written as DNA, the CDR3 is TGTGCCAGCAGCTCCCCGGGACAGGGGGCTCACAATGAGCAGTTCTTC. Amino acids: CASSSPGQGAHNEQFF.

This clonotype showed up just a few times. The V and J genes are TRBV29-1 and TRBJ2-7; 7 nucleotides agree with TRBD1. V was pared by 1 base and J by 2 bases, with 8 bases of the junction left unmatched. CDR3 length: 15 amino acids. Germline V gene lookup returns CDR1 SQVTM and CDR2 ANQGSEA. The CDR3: CSVEGWTGTTYEQYF. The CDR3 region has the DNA TGCAGCGTTGAAGGGTGGACAGGAACTACCTACGAGCAGTACTTC.

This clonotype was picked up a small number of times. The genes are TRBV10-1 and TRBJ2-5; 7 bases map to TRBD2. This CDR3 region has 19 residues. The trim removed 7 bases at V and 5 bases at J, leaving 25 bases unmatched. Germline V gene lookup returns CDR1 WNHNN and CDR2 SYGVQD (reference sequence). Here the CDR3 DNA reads TGCGCCAGCACCGAACCGGCGGGAGATTGGGGTTTGGTATCGGAGACCCAGTACTTC. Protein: CASTEPAGDWGLVSETQYF.

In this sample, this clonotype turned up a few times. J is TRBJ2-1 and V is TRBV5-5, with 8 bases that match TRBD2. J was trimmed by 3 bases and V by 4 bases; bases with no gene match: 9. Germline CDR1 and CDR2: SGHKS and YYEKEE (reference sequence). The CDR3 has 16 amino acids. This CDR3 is CASSQHAGGDYNEQFF. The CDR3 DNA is TGTGCCAGCAGCCAACATGCGGGAGGCGACTACAATGAGCAGTTCTTC.

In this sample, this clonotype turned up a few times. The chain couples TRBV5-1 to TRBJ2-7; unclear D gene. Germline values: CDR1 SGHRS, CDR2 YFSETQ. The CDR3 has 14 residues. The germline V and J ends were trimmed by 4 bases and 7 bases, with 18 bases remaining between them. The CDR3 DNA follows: TGCGCCAGCAGCCGACGCCCGACTCTTACTGAGCAGTACTTC. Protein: CASSRRPTLTEQYF. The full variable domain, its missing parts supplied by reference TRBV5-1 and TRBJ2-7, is KAGVTQTPRYLIKTRGQQVTLSCSPISGHRSVSWYQQTPGQGLQFLFEYFSETQRNKGNFPGRFSGRQFSNSRSEMNVSTLELGDSALYLCASSRRPTLTEQYFGPGTRLTVT.

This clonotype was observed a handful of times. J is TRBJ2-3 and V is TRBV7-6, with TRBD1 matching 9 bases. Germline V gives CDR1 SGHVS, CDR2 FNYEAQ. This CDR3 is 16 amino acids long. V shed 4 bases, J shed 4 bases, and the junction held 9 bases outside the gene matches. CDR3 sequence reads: CASSSLGQGRADTQYF. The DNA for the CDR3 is TGTGCCAGCAGCTCCCTAGGACAGGGGAGGGCAGATACGCAGTATTTT.

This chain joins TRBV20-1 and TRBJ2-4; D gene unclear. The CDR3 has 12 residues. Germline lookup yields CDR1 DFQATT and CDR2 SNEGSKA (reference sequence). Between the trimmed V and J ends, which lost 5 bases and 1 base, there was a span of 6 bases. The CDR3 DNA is TGCAGTGCTCCGAGGGCCAAAAACATTCAGTACTTC. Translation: CSAPRAKNIQYF.

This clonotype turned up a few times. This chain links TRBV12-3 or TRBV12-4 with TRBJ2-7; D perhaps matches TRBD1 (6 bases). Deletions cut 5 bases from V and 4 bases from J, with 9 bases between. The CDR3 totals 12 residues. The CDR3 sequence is CASSTGKYEQYF. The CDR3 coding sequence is TGTGCCAGCAGTACAGGGAAATACGAGCAGTACTTC.

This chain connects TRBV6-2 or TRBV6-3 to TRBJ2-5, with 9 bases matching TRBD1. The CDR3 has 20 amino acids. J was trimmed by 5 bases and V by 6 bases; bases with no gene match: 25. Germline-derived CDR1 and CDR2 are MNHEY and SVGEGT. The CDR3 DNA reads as TGTGCCAGCAGACTAAGAGAGGAAAAACGTGTCTCGGACAGGGGTGAGACCCAGTACTTC. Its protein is CASRLREEKRVSDRGETQYF.